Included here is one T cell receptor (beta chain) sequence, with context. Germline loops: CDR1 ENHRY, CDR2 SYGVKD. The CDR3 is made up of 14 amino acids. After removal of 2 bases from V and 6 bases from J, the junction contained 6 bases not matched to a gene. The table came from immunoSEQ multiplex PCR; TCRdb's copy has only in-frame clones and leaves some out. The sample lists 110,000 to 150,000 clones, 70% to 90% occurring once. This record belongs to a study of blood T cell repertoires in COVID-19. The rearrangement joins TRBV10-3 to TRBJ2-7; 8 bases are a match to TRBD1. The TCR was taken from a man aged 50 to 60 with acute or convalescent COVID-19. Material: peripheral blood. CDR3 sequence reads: CAISEEGTGTEQYF. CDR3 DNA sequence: TGTGCCATCAGTGAGGAGGGGACAGGAACCGAGCAGTACTTC.